This T cell receptor beta chain emerged from a study of CD8 T cells in Susac syndrome. In germline, CDR1 is LNHDA, CDR2 SQIVND (reference sequence). CDR3 size: 15 residues. Trimming took 2 bases from V and 3 from J, leaving 14 bases between them. The study sequenced TCR beta in blood CD8+ and CD4+ T cells. Controls matched for sex and age were healthy donors. Negative isolation yielded CD8+ and CD4+ T cells; FACS enriched TEMRA cells. RNA was extracted with the RNeasy kit, and a quantity of roughly 0.5 to 1 ug was reverse transcribed using random hexamers. An immunoSEQ multiplex PCR amplified TCR beta CDR3 over 54 Vbeta and 13 Jbeta. TCRdb re-analysed the immunoSEQ multiplex PCR reads in MiXCR, keeping a single row per CDR3 protein. The table shows over 80,000 distinct CDR3 sequences, with 85% to 95% occurring only once.

The sample consisted of CD8+ T cells from PBMCs. The origin of this receptor is a human donor in good health. The gene calls are TRBV19 and TRBJ2-7; D not resolved. CDR3 amino acids: CASSINFSGYYEQYF. In DNA, the CDR3 is TGTGCCAGTAGTATAAACTTCTCCGGGTACTACGAGCAGTACTTC.